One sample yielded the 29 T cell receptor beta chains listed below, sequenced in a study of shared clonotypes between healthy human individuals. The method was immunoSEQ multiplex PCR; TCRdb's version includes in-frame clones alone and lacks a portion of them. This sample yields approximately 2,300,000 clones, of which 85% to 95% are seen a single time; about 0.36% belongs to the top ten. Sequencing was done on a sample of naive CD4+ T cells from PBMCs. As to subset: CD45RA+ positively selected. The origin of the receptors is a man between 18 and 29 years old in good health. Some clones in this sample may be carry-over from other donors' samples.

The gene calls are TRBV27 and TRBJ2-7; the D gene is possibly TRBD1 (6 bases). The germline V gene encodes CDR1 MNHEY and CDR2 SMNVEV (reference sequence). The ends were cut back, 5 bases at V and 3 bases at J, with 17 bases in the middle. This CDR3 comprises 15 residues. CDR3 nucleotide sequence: TGTGCCAGCAGTCCAATCCAGGGGACCCTCTACGAGCAGTACTTC. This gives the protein CASSPIQGTLYEQYF.

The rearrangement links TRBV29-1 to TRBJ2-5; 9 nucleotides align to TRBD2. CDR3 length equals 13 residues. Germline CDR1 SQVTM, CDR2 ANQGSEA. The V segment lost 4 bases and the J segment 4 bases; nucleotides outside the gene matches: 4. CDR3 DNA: TGCAGCGTTGCGGGACTAGCTGCAGAGACCCAGTACTTC. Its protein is CSVAGLAAETQYF.

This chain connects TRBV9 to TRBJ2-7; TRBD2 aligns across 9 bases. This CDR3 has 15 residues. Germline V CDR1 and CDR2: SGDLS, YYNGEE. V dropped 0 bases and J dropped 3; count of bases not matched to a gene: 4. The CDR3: CASSVGSGSFYEQYF. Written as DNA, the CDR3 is TGTGCCAGCAGCGTAGGTAGCGGGAGTTTCTACGAGCAGTACTTC.

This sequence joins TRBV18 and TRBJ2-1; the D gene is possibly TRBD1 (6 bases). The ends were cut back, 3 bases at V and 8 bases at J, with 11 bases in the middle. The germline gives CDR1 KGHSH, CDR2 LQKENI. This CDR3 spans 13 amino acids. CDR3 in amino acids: CASSPRQVHEQFF. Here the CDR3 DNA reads TGTGCCAGCTCACCGCGACAGGTCCATGAGCAGTTCTTC.

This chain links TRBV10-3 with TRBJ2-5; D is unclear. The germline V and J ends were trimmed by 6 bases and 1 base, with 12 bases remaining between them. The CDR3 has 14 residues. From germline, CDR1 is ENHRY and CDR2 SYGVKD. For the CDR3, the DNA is TGTGCCATCAGCGCTCTTTTTCCCCAAGAGACCCAGTACTTC. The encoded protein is CAISALFPQETQYF.

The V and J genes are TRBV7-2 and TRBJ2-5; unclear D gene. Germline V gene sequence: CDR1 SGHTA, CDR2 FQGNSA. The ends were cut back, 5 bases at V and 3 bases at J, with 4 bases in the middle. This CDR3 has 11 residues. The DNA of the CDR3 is TGTGCCAGCAGCGCAAAAGAGACCCAGTACTTC. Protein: CASSAKETQYF.

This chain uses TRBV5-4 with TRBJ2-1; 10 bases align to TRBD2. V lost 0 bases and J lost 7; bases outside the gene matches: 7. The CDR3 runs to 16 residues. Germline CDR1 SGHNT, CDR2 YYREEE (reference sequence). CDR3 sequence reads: CASSLGGSGRNNEQFF. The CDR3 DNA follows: TGTGCCAGCAGCTTGGGTGGTAGCGGGAGGAATAATGAGCAGTTCTTC. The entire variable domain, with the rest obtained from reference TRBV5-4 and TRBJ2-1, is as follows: ETGVTQSPTHLIKTRGQQVTLRCSSQSGHNTVSWYQQALGQGPQFIFQYYREEENGRGNFPPRFSGLQFPNYSSELNVNALELDDSALYLCASSLGGSGRNNEQFFGPGTRLTVL.

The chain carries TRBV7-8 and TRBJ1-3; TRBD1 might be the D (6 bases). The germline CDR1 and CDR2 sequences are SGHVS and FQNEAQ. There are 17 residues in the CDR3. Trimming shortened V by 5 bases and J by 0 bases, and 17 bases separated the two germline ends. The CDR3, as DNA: TGTGCCAGCAGCCTTTACCCTCAGGGGATCTCTGGAAACACCATATATTTT. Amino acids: CASSLYPQGISGNTIYF.

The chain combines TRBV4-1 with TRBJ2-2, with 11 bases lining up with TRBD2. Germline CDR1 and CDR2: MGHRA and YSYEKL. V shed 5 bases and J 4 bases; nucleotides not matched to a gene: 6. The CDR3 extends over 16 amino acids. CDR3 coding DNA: TGCGCCAGCAGCTTAACCGGGACTAGCGGCACCGGGGAGCTGTTTTTT. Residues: CASSLTGTSGTGELFF.

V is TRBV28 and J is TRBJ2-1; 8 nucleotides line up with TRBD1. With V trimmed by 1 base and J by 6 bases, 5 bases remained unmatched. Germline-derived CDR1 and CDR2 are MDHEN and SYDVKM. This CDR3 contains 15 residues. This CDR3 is CASSLLGQAGNEQFF. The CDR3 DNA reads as TGTGCCAGCAGTTTATTGGGACAGGCGGGCAATGAGCAGTTCTTC.

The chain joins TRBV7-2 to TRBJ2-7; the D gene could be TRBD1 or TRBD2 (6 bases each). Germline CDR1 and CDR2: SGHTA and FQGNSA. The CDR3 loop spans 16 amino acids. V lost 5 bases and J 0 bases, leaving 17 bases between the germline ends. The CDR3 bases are TGTGCCAGCAGCCGAGGGGGGCCGTCGAGCTCCTACGAGCAGTACTTC. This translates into CASSRGGPSSSYEQYF. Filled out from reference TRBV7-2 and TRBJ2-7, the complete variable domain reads GAGVSQSPSNKVTEKGKDVELRCDPISGHTALYWYRQSLGQGLEFLIYFQGNSAPDKSGLPSDRFSAERTGGSVSTLTIQRTQQEDSAVYLCASSRGGPSSSYEQYFGPGTRLTVT.

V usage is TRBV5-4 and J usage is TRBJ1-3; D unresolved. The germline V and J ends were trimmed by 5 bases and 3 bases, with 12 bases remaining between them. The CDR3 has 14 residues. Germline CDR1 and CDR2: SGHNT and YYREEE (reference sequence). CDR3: CASRKKGGGNTIYF. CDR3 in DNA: TGTGCCAGCAGAAAGAAGGGAGGTGGAAACACCATATATTTT.

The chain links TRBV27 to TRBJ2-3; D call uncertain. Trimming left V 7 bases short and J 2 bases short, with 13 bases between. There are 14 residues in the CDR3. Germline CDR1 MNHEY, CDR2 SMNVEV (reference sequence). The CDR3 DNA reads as TGTGCCAGCACCCTAACTGGTGACACAGATACGCAGTATTTT. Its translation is CASTLTGDTDTQYF.

The CDR3 spells CASSVVGGLAGGFYNEQFF. The CDR3 nucleotides read TGTGCCAGCAGCGTAGTTGGGGGACTAGCGGGAGGGTTCTACAATGAGCAGTTCTTC. The chain uses TRBV9 and TRBJ2-1, with TRBD2 matching 16 bases. Germline V gives CDR1 SGDLS, CDR2 YYNGEE. The CDR3 is 19 amino acids. V gave up 0 bases and J gave up 3 bases; unmatched junction bases: 6. Using reference TRBV9 and TRBJ2-1 for the parts outside the CDR3, the full variable domain is DSGVTQTPKHLITATGQRVTLRCSPRSGDLSVYWYQQSLDQGLQFLIQYYNGEERAKGNILERFSAQQFPDLHSELNLSSLELGDSALYFCASSVVGGLAGGFYNEQFFGPGTRLTVL.

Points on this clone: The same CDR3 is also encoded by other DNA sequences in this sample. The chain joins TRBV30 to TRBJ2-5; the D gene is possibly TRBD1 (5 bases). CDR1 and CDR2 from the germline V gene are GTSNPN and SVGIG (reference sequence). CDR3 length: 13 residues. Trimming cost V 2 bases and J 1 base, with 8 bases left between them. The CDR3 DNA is TGTGCCTGGAGTACAGGCCGCCAAGAGACCCAGTACTTC. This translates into CAWSTGRQETQYF. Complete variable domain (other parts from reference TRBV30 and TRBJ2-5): SQTIHQWPATLVQPVGSPLSLECTVEGTSNPNLYWYRQAAGRGLQLLFYSVGIGQISSEVPQNLSASRPQDRQFILSSKKLLLSDSGFYLCAWSTGRQETQYFGPGTRLLVL.

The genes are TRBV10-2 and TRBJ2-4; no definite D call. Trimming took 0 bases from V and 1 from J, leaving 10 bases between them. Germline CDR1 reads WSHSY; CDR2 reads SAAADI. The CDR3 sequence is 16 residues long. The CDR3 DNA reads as TGCGCCAGCAGTGAGTCCGGGTTGTGGGCCAAAAACATTCAGTACTTC. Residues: CASSESGLWAKNIQYF.

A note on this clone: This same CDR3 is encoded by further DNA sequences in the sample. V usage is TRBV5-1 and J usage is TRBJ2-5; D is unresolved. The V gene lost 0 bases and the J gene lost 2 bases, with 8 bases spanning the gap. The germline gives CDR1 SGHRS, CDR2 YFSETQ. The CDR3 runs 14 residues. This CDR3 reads CASSLGDSQETQYF. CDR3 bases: TGCGCCAGCAGCTTGGGAGATTCTCAAGAGACCCAGTACTTC.

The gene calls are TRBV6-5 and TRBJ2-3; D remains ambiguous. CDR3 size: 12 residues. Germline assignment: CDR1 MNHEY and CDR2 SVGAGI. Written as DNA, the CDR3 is TGTGCGTCGGGCTTCGGCACAGATACGCAGTATTTT. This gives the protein CASGFGTDTQYF.

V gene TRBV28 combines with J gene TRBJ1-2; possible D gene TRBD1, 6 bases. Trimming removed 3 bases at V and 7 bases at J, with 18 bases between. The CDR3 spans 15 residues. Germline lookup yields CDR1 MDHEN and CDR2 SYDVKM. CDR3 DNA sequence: TGTGCCAGCAGTTTTGGTGTTGGGGGGGCTCGTGGCTACACCTTC. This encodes CASSFGVGGARGYTF.

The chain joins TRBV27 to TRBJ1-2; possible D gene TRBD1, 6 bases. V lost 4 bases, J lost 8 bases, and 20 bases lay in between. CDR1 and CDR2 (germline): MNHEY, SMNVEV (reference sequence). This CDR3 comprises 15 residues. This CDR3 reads CASSSGTVAGGGYTF. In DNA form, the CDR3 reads TGTGCCAGCAGTTCCGGGACGGTGGCTGGGGGCGGCTACACCTTC.

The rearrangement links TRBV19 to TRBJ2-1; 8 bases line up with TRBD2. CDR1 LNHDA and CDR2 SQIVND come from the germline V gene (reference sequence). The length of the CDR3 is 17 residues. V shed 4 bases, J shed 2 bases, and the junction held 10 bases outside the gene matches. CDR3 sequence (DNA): TGTGCCAGTAGTACTAGCGGGCTCGATATCGCCTACAATGAGCAGTTCTTC. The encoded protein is CASSTSGLDIAYNEQFF.

The CDR3 sequence: CASSYGGGTGNTIYF. In DNA form, the CDR3 reads TGTGCCTCCTCTTATGGGGGCGGTACTGGAAACACCATATATTTT. The J gene is TRBJ1-3, the V gene TRBV9, with a possible D match to TRBD1 (6 bases). Trimming stripped 10 bases from V and 2 bases from J, with 19 bases between. CDR3 length: 15 residues. Per germline, CDR1 SGDLS and CDR2 YYNGEE.

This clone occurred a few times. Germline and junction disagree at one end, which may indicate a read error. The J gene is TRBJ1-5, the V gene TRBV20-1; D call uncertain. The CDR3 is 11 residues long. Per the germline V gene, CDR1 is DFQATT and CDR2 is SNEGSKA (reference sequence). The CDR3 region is CSAPLNQAQHF. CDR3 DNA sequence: TGCAGTGCTCCGCTGAATCAGGCCCAGCATTTT.

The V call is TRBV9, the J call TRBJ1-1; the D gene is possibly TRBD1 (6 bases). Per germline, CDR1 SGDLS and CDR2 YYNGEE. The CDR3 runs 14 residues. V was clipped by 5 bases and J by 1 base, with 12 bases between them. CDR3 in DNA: TGTGCCAGCAGTTACGACAGGCCGAACACTGAAGCTTTCTTT. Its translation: CASSYDRPNTEAFF.

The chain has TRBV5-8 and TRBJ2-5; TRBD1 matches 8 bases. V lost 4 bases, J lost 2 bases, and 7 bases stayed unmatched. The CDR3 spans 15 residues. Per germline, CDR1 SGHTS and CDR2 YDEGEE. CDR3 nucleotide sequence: TGTGCCAGCAGCCAATACAGGACAGGGCAAGAGACCCAGTACTTC. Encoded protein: CASSQYRTGQETQYF.

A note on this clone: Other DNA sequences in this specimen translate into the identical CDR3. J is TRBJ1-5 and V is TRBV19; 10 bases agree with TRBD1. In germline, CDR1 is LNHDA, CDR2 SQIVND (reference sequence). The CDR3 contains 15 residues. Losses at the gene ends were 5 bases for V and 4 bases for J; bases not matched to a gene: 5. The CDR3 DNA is TGTGCCAGTAGTCGGGACAGGGGTTCGAATCAGCCCCAGCATTTT. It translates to CASSRDRGSNQPQHF.

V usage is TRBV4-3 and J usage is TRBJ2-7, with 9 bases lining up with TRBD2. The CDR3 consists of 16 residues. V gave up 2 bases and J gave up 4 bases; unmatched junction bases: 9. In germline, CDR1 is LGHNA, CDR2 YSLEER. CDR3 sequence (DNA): TGCGCCAGCAGCCAAATTCTGACTAGCGGAACATACGAGCAGTACTTC. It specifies CASSQILTSGTYEQYF.

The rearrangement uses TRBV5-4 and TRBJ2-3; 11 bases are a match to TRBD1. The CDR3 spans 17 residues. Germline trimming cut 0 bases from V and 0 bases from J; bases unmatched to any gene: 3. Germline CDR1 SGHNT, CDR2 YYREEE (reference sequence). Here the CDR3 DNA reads TGTGCCAGCAGCTTGGCTGGACAGGGGGCGAGCACAGATACGCAGTATTTT. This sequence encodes CASSLAGQGASTDTQYF. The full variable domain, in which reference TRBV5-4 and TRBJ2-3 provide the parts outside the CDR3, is ETGVTQSPTHLIKTRGQQVTLRCSSQSGHNTVSWYQQALGQGPQFIFQYYREEENGRGNFPPRFSGLQFPNYSSELNVNALELDDSALYLCASSLAGQGASTDTQYFGPGTRLTVL.

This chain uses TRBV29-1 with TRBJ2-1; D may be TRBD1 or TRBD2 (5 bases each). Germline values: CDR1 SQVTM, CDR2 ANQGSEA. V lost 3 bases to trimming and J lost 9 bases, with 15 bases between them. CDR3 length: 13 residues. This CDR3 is CSVEGVALGEQFF. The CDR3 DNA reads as TGCAGCGTTGAGGGGGTAGCTTTGGGTGAGCAGTTCTTC.